Presented here are 19 T cell receptor beta chains from one specimen sequenced in a study of blood T cell repertoires in COVID-19. Libraries were prepared by immunoSEQ multiplex PCR; TCRdb keeps only in-frame clonotypes and omits some of them. The sample includes 150,000 to 200,000 clones, roughly 85% of them seen just once. The source material was peripheral blood. The receptors stem from a man between 60 and 75 years old with acute or convalescent COVID-19.

The rearrangement joins TRBV6-5 to TRBJ2-6; tentative D call: TRBD1 (5 bases). Germline values: CDR1 MNHEY, CDR2 SVGAGI. With 7 bases removed from V and 3 bases from J, the gap between germline ends came to 7 bases. CDR3 length equals 13 residues. The CDR3: CASKDIGANVLTF. CDR3 sequence (DNA): TGTGCCAGCAAGGACATTGGGGCCAACGTCCTGACTTTC.

The chain combines TRBV11-2 with TRBJ2-1; D unclear. Germline loops: CDR1 SGHAT, CDR2 FQNNGV. Trimming shortened V by 5 bases and J by 3 bases, and 11 bases separated the two germline ends. CDR3 size: 14 residues. The CDR3 protein is CASSPRRSYNEQFF. DNA of the CDR3: TGTGCCAGCAGCCCTAGGCGGAGCTACAATGAGCAGTTCTTC.

This rearrangement joins TRBV7-9 to TRBJ2-2, with a tentative D call TRBD2 (7 bases). Germline CDR1 reads SEHNR; CDR2 reads FQNEAQ (reference sequence). V was trimmed by 11 bases and J by 3 bases, leaving 19 bases between them. CDR3 size: 15 residues. CDR3 sequence reads: CAVRRGREHTGELFF. CDR3 nucleotide sequence: TGTGCCGTACGGCGGGGGCGGGAACACACCGGGGAGCTGTTTTTT.

This clone was observed many times. The chain combines TRBV30 with TRBJ1-2, with a possible D match to TRBD1 (5 bases). Trimming stripped 6 bases from V and 1 base from J, with 12 bases between. The V gene's germline CDR1 is GTSNPN and CDR2 SVGIG (reference sequence). CDR3 length: 13 amino acids. The CDR3 is CACSWTLNYGYTF. For the CDR3, the DNA is TGTGCCTGTTCTTGGACACTTAACTATGGCTACACCTTC.

V and J are TRBV5-1 and TRBJ2-3; possibly TRBD1 for D (5 bases). Germline V lookup: CDR1 SGHRS, CDR2 YFSETQ. The ends were cut back, 0 bases at V and 4 bases at J, with 12 bases in the middle. This CDR3 has 15 residues. CDR3 residues: CASSLESGKADTQYF. The CDR3 DNA is TGCGCCAGCAGCTTGGAGTCAGGGAAGGCAGATACGCAGTATTTT.

The V and J genes are TRBV11-2 and TRBJ1-6; no clear D gene. V was trimmed by 8 bases and J by 5 bases, leaving 13 bases between them. Germline V gene sequence: CDR1 SGHAT, CDR2 FQNNGV. The CDR3 spans 14 residues. The chain's CDR3 is CASRRELNNSPLHF. The CDR3 DNA reads TGTGCCAGCCGCCGGGAACTCAATAATTCACCCCTCCACTTT.

The genes are TRBV29-1 and TRBJ1-5; 8 nucleotides agree with TRBD1. J gave up 4 bases and V 6 bases, and 8 bases lay outside the gene matches. CDR1 and CDR2 (germline): SQVTM, ANQGSEA. CDR3 length equals 14 residues. For the CDR3, the DNA is TGCAGCGTGGCTTTCGGGACAGGAAATCAGCCCCAGCATTTT. Its translation is CSVAFGTGNQPQHF.

The chain joins TRBV27 to TRBJ1-5; 10 bases are a match to TRBD1. The trim removed 5 bases at V and 5 bases at J, leaving 6 bases unmatched. The CDR3 consists of 15 residues. Germline assignment: CDR1 MNHEY and CDR2 SMNVEV (reference sequence). The CDR3 is CASSRTGGSYQPQHF. In DNA, the CDR3 is TGTGCCAGCAGTAGGACAGGGGGTAGTTATCAGCCCCAGCATTTT.

The V gene is TRBV27, the J gene TRBJ1-5; D not certain. The CDR3 is 15 amino acids. Per germline, CDR1 MNHEY and CDR2 SMNVEV (reference sequence). The germline V and J ends were trimmed by 5 bases and 5 bases, with 16 bases remaining between them. CDR3 nucleotides: TGTGCCAGCAGTCCCAGACACGTATCGGATCAGCCCCAGCATTTT. The encoded protein is CASSPRHVSDQPQHF.

This clone showed up just once. The chain couples TRBV18 to TRBJ2-2, with D perhaps TRBD1 (5 bases). CDR1 KGHSH and CDR2 LQKENI come from the germline V gene. Trimming left V 3 bases short and J 1 base short, with 12 bases between. The CDR3 extends over 16 amino acids. The CDR3 coding sequence is TGTGCCAGCTCACCGACAGTACTTCAGAACACCGGGGAGCTGTTTTTT. It is translated as CASSPTVLQNTGELFF. Full variable domain (remainder filled in from reference TRBV18 and TRBJ2-2): NAGVMQNPRHLVRRRGQEARLRCSPMKGHSHVYWYRQLPEEGLKFMVYLQKENIIDESGMPKERFSAEFPKEGPSILRIQQVVRGDSAAYFCASSPTVLQNTGELFFGEGSRLTVL.

The J gene is TRBJ2-1, the V gene TRBV29-1, with 8 bases that match TRBD2. Germline V CDR1 and CDR2: SQVTM, ANQGSEA. Unmatched junction bases numbered 5, after V lost 5 bases and J lost 5 bases. The CDR3 covers 13 residues. The CDR3 loop is CSVRGGSHNEQFF. The DNA for the CDR3 is TGCAGCGTTCGGGGGGGGAGTCACAATGAGCAGTTCTTC.

J is TRBJ1-5 and V is TRBV18, with D possibly matching TRBD1 (5 bases). CDR3 size: 13 residues. Trimming took 6 bases from V and 4 from J, leaving 10 bases between them. Germline lookup yields CDR1 KGHSH and CDR2 LQKENI. The CDR3 nucleotides are TGTGCCAGCTCGTCTGGGGGGAATCAGCCCCAGCATTTT. Encoded protein: CASSSGGNQPQHF.

The sample holds a few counts of this clone. This chain joins TRBV27 and TRBJ2-1; 15 bases are shared with TRBD2. The V gene's germline CDR1 is MNHEY and CDR2 SMNVEV (reference sequence). The CDR3 is made up of 17 amino acids. V shed 6 bases and J 5 bases; nucleotides not matched to a gene: 8. This CDR3 is CASRLGRTSGRDNEQFF. Here the CDR3 DNA reads TGTGCCAGCAGATTAGGGCGGACTAGCGGGAGGGACAATGAGCAGTTCTTC.

This chain connects TRBV19 to TRBJ2-3; D gene ambiguous. Germline V lookup: CDR1 LNHDA, CDR2 SQIVND (reference sequence). This CDR3 contains 13 residues. Trimming stripped 6 bases from V and 2 bases from J, with 9 bases between. The CDR3, as DNA: TGTGCCAGTAGGCCGGAGTTCACAGATACGCAGTATTTT. Protein: CASRPEFTDTQYF.

This clone was seen more than once but under ten times. The gene calls are TRBV2 and TRBJ2-7, with 9 bases that match TRBD2. Germline values: CDR1 SNHLY, CDR2 FYNNEI. V gave up 7 bases and J gave up 2 bases; unmatched junction bases: 3. The CDR3 has 13 residues. The CDR3 reads CASNSGGPYEQYF. CDR3 nucleotide sequence: TGTGCCAGCAACAGCGGGGGGCCCTACGAGCAGTACTTC.

The gene calls are TRBV5-1 and TRBJ1-1; maybe TRBD1 (6 bases). Germline V gene sequence: CDR1 SGHRS, CDR2 YFSETQ. Trimming cost V 5 bases and J 8 bases, with 13 bases left between them. The CDR3 sequence is 12 residues long. The CDR3 DNA sequence: TGCGCCAGCAGTTCGGGGGGGCCAGAAGCTTTCTTT. Translated, it gives CASSSGGPEAFF.

This chain connects TRBV24-1 to TRBJ1-3; 7 positions match TRBD1. J gave up 2 bases and V 7 bases, and 4 bases lay outside the gene matches. Germline V CDR1 and CDR2: KGHDR, SFDVKD. This CDR3 spans 14 amino acids. The CDR3 region has the DNA TGTGCCACCAGCGACAGGGAGCCTGGAAACACCATATATTTT. Protein sequence: CATSDREPGNTIYF.

V usage is TRBV27 and J usage is TRBJ1-1; D may be TRBD1 (5 bases). The CDR3 is 17 residues long. Germline V gene lookup returns CDR1 MNHEY and CDR2 SMNVEV (reference sequence). V was cut by 4 bases and J by 3 bases, with 21 bases left in between. Here the CDR3 DNA reads TGTGCCAGCAGTTCTAGTGGGCGGGGCTTTAGGGACACTGAAGCTTTCTTT. Protein sequence: CASSSSGRGFRDTEAFF.

This clone has only a few counts. The chain recombines TRBV3-1 (or the pseudogene TRBV3-2) with TRBJ1-2; a possible D gene is TRBD1 (5 bases). V was cut by 7 bases and J by 5 bases, with 17 bases left in between. The germline V gene has CDR1 LGHDT and CDR2 YNNKEL (reference sequence). The CDR3 is made up of 14 amino acids. CDR3 protein: CASTTLGGGYGYTF. The CDR3 DNA is TGTGCCAGCACCACGTTGGGGGGTGGGTATGGCTACACCTTC.